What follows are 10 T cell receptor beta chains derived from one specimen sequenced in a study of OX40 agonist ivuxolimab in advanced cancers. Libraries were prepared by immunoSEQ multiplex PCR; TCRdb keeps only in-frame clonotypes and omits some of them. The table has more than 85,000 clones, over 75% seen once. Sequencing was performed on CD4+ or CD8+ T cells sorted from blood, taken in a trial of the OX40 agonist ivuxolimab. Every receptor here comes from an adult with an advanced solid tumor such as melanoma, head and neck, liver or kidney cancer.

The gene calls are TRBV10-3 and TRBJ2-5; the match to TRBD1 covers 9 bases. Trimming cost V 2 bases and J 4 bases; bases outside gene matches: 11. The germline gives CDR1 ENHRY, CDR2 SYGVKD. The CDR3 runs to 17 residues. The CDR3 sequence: CAISENPYRGQGETQYF. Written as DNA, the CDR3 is TGTGCCATCAGTGAGAATCCCTACAGGGGGCAGGGAGAGACCCAGTACTTC.

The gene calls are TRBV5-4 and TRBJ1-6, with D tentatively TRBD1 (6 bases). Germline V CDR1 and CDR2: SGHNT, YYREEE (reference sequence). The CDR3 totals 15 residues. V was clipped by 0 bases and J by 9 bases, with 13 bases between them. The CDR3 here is CASSLGGQLGSPLHF. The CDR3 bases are TGTGCCAGCAGCTTGGGTGGACAGTTGGGTTCACCCCTCCACTTT.

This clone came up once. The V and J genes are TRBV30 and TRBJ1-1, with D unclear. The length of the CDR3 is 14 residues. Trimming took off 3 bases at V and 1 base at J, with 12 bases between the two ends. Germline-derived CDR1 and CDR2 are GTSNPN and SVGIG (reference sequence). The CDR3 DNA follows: TGTGCCTGGAGGGTCCCCCCGGGGAACACTGAAGCTTTCTTT. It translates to CAWRVPPGNTEAFF.

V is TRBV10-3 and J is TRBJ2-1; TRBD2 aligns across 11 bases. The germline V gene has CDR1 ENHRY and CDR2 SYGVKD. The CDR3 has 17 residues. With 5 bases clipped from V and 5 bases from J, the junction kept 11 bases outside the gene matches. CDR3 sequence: CAISSRLAGMKDNEQFF. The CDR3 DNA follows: TGTGCCATCAGTTCCAGACTAGCGGGGATGAAAGACAATGAGCAGTTCTTC.

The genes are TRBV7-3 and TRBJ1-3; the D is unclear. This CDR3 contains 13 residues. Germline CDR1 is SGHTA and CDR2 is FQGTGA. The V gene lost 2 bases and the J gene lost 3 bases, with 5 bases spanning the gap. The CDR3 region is CASSLANGNTIYF. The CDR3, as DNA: TGTGCCAGCAGCTTAGCTAATGGAAACACCATATATTTT.

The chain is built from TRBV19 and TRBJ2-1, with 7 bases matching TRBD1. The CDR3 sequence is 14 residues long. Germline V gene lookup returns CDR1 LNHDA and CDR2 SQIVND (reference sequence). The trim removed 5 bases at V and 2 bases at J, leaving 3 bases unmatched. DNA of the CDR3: TGTGCCAGTAGTTTAGGACAGGCCTACAATGAGCAGTTCTTC. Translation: CASSLGQAYNEQFF.

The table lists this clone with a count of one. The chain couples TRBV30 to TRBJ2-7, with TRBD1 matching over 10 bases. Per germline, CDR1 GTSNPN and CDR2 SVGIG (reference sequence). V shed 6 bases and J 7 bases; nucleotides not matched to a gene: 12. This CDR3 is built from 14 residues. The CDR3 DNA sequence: TGTGCCTGCAATCCGGGACAGGGGTCTGTAGAGCAGTACTTC. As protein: CACNPGQGSVEQYF.

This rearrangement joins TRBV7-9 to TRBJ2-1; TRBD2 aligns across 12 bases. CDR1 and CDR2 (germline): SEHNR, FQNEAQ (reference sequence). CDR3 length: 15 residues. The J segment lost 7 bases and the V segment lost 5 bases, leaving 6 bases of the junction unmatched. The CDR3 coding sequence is TGTGCCAGCAGCAAGACTAGCGGGAGTGGGAATGAGCAGTTCTTC. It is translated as CASSKTSGSGNEQFF. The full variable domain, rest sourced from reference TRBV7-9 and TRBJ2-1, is DTGVSQNPRHKITKRGQNVTFRCDPISEHNRLYWYRQTLGQGPEFLTYFQNEAQLEKSRLLSDRFSAERPKGSFSTLEIQRTEQGDSAMYLCASSKTSGSGNEQFFGPGTRLTVL.

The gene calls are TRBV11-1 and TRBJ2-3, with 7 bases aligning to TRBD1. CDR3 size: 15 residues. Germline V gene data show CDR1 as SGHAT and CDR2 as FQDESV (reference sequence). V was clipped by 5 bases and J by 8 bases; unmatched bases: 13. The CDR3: CASSPQTGTRSTQYF. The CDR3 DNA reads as TGTGCCAGCAGCCCCCAGACAGGGACCAGGTCTACGCAGTATTTT.

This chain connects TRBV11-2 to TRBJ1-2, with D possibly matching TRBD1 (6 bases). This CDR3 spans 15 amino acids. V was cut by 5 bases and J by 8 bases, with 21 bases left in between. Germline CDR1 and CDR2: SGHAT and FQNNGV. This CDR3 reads CASSLTAGAGRGYTF. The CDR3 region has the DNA TGTGCCAGCAGCCTTACCGCAGGGGCGGGGCGGGGCTACACCTTC.